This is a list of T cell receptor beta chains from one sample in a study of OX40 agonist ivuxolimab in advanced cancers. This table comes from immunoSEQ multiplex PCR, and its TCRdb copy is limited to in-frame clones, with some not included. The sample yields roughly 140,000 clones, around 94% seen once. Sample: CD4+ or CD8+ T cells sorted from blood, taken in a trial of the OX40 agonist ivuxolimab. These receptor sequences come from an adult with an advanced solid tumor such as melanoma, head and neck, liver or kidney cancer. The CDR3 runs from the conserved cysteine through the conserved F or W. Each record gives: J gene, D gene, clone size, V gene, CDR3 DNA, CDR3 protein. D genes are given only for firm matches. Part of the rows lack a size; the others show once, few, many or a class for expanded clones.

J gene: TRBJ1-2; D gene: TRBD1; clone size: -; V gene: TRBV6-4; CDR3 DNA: TGTGCCAGCAGTGAATCGGGGACAGCCACTAACTATGGCTACACCTTC; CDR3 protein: CASSESGTATNYGYTF
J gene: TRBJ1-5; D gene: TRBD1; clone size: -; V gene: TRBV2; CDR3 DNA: TGTGCCAGCACCCACCGGGACAGTGACAATCAGCCCCAGCATTTT; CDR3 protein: CASTHRDSDNQPQHF
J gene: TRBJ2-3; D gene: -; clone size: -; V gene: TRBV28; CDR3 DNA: TGTGCCAGCAGTGCCAATCTTGTGGTTCGGCAGTATTTT; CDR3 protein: CASSANLVVRQYF
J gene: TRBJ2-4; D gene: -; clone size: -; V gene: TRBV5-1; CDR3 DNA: TGCGCCAGCAGCTTAGGCGGGAAAGCCAAAAACATTCAGTACTTC; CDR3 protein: CASSLGGKAKNIQYF
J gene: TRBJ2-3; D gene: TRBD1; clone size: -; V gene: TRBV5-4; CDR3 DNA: TGTGCCAGCAGCTTGGACAGGGGTGGTGCAGATACGCAGTATTTT; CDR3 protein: CASSLDRGGADTQYF
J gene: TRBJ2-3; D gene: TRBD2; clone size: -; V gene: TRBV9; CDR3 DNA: TGTGCCAGCACCCTGACTAGCGGGGTAGCAGATACGCAGTATTTT; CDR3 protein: CASTLTSGVADTQYF
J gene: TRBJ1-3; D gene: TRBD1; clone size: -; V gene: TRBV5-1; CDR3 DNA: TGCGCCAGCAGCAGTGGAGGGACAGTCTCTGGAAACACCATATATTTT; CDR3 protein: CASSSGGTVSGNTIYF
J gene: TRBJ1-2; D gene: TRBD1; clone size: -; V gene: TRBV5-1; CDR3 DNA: TGCGCCAGCAGCCACGGACAGGGTAACTATGGCTACACCTTC; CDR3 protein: CASSHGQGNYGYTF
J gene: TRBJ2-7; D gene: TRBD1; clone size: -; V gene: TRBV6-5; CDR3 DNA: TGTGCCAGCAGTTCCGGACAGGGGAGCACCTACGAGCAGTACTTC; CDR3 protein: CASSSGQGSTYEQYF
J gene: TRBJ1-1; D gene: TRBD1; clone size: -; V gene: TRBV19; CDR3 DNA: TGTGCCAGTAGTATAGATAGGGGTGGTAGGGACAGAATGAACACTGAAGCTTTCTTT; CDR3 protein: CASSIDRGGRDRMNTEAFF
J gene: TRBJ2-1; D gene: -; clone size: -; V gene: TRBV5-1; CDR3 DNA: TGCGCCAGCAGCTTGGTTCCATTCGGGAACAATGAGCAGTTCTTC; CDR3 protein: CASSLVPFGNNEQFF
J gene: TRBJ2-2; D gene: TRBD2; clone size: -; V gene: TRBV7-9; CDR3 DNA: TGTGCCAGCAGCGTATTAGCGGGAGGGGGCACCGGGGAGCTGTTTTTT; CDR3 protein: CASSVLAGGGTGELFF
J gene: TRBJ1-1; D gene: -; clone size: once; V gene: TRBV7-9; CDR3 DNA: TGTGCCAGCACCTATACAGGGAACACTGAAGCTTTCTTT; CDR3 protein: CASTYTGNTEAFF
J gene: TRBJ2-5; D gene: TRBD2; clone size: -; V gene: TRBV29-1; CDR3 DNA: TGCAGCGTAGCCGGACTAGCGGGCGTTGAGACCCAGTACTTC; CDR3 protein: CSVAGLAGVETQYF
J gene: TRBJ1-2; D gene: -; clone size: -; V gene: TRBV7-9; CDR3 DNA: TGTGCCAGCAGCTTACGCTCATTTAACTATGGCTACACCTTC; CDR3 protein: CASSLRSFNYGYTF
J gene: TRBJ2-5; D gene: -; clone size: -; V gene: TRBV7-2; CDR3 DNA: TGTGCCAGCAGCTTAGCACACAGCCAAGAGACCCAGTACTTC; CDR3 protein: CASSLAHSQETQYF
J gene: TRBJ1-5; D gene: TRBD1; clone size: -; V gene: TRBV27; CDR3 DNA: TGTGCCAGCAGTTTATCGAGGGGGCGGACCAATCAGCCCCAGCATTTT; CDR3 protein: CASSLSRGRTNQPQHF
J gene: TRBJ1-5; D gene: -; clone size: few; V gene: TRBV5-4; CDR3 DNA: TGTGCCAGCAGCATATTGGGTCAGCCCCAGCATTTT; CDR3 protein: CASSILGQPQHF
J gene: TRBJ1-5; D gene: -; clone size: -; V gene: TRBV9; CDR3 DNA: TGTGCCAGCAGCGCCGGGAGGGCCGGGAATCAGCCCCAGCATTTT; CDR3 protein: CASSAGRAGNQPQHF
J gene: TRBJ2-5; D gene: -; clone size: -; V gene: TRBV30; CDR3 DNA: TGTGCCTGGACTCGGCAGGGAGGAGTGGAGACCCAGTACTTC; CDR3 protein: CAWTRQGGVETQYF
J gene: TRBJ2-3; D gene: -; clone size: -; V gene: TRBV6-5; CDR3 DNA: TGTGCCAGCCGGCGGGATTCAACAGATACGCAGTATTTT; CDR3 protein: CASRRDSTDTQYF
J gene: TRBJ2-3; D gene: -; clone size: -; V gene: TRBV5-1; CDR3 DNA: TGCGCCAGCAGCTTGGGGGGGACTTCCACAGATACGCAGTATTTT; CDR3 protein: CASSLGGTSTDTQYF
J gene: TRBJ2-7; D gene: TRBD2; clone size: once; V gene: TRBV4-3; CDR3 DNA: TGCGCCAGCAGCCAAGATGCAAGCGGGGGCCTCTACGAGCAGTACTTC; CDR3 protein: CASSQDASGGLYEQYF
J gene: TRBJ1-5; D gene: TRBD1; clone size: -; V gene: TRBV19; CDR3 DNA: TGTGCCAGTAGCGACAGGGGGCGATGGAGCAATCAGCCCCAGCATTTT; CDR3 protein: CASSDRGRWSNQPQHF
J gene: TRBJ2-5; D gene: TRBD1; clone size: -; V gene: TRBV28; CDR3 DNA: TGTGCCAGCAGTTCCCCCGGGACAGTATACCAAGAGACCCAGTACTTC; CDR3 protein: CASSSPGTVYQETQYF
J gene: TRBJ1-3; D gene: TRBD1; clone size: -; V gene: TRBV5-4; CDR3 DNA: TGTGCCAGCAGCTACGACAGGGCCTACGGAAACACCATATATTTT; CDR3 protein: CASSYDRAYGNTIYF
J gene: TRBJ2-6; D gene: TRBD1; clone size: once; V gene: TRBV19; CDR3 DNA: TGTGCCAGTAGTATTGGGGACAGGGGGCGCCCCGGGGCCAACGTCCTGACTTTC; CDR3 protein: CASSIGDRGRPGANVLTF
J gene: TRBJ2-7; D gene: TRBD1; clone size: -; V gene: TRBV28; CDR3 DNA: TGTGCCAGCAGTCTAACCGCCGGGACAGGGGAATACGAGCAGTACTTC; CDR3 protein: CASSLTAGTGEYEQYF